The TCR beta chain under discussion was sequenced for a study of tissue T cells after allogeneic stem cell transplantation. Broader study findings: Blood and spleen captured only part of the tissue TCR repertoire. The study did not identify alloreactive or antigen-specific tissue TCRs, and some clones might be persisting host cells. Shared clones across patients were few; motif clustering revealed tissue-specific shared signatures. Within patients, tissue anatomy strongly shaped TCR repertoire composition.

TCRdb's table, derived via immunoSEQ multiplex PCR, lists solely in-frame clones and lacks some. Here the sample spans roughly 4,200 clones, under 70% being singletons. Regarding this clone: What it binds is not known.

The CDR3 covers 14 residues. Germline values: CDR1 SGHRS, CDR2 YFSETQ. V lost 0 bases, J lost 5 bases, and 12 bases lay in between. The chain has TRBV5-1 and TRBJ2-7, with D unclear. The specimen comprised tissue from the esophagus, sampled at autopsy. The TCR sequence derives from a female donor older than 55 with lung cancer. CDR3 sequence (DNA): TGCGCCAGCAGCTTGGGGACGGTAAAGGACGAGCAGTACTTC. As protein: CASSLGTVKDEQYF.